These T cell receptor beta chains were read from a single sample in a study of T cells in Graves' hyperthyroidism and ophthalmopathy. TCRdb reprocessed the multiplex PCR reads via MiXCR and lists one record per CDR3 protein. The table has around 350,000 distinct CDR3 sequences, about 13% seen once. Material for sequencing was blood. The origin of the receptors is a woman aged 18-30 years with Graves' hyperthyroidism. The CDR3 runs from the conserved cysteine through the conserved F or W. A D gene is named only where the DNA matches it firmly. Some rows have no size entry. The others give once, few or many, or a class for an expanded clone.

j_call clone_size v_call d_call cdr3_aa cdr3_nt
TRBJ2-1 many TRBV12-3/TRBV12-4 . CASSLSGYLNEQFF TGTGCCAGCAGTTTGTCAGGGTATTTAAATGAGCAGTTCTTC
TRBJ1-6 many TRBV6-1 . CASTADNSYNSPLHF TGTGCCAGCACTGCTGACAACTCCTATAATTCACCCCTCCACTTT
TRBJ1-4 . TRBV6-5 . CASSTYGALTNEKLFF TGTGCCAGCAGTACTTACGGGGCCCTCACTAATGAAAAACTGTTTTTT
TRBJ2-3 many TRBV5-1 TRBD1 CASSLVGQGDTQYF TGCGCCAGCAGCTTGGTTGGACAGGGAGATACGCAGTATTTT
TRBJ2-5 many TRBV2 TRBD1 CASSEAGRTGAWETQYF TGTGCCAGCAGTGAAGCGGGAAGGACAGGGGCCTGGGAGACCCAGTACTTC
TRBJ2-7 many TRBV28 TRBD1 CASCPQGALVEQYF TGTGCCAGCTGCCCACAGGGGGCGCTGGTCGAGCAGTACTTC
TRBJ2-1 many TRBV7-2 TRBD2 CASSLQSSGSVNEQFF TGTGCCAGCAGCTTACAATCTAGCGGGAGTGTCAATGAGCAGTTCTTC
TRBJ2-3 many TRBV12-3/TRBV12-4 . CASGSEEESDTQYF TGTGCCAGCGGCTCGGAGGAAGAGTCAGATACGCAGTATTTT
TRBJ2-7 many TRBV2 . CASSEAWGGASYEQYF TGTGCCAGCAGTGAAGCTTGGGGGGGCGCATCCTACGAGCAGTACTTC
TRBJ2-3 many TRBV11-2 . CASSLDLETDTQYF TGTGCCAGCAGCTTAGACTTAGAAACAGATACGCAGTATTTT
TRBJ1-2 many TRBV6-1 . CASIPRFQGRDYGYTF TGTGCCAGCATTCCGAGATTTCAGGGGAGAGACTATGGCTACACCTTC
TRBJ1-1 . TRBV2 . CASSEGGGFEAFF TGTGCCAGCAGTGAAGGGGGGGGTTTTGAAGCTTTCTTT
TRBJ2-7 many TRBV28 TRBD2 CASSTLANSYEQYF TGTGCCAGCAGTACACTAGCGAACTCCTACGAGCAGTACTTC
TRBJ2-5 few TRBV5-1 . CASSTAGSVRETQYF TGCGCCAGCAGCACAGCGGGCTCAGTCCGGGAGACCCAGTACTTC
TRBJ1-5 many TRBV19 TRBD1 CASMWGTGYAQPQHF TGTGCCAGTATGTGGGGGACAGGGTACGCTCAGCCCCAGCATTTT
TRBJ1-2 many TRBV28 . CASSRGGSYGYTF TGTGCCAGCAGTAGGGGGGGCAGCTATGGCTACACCTTC
TRBJ1-2 few TRBV5-6 . CASSFGIDYTF TGTGCCAGCAGCTTCGGGATAGACTACACCTTC
TRBJ2-1 few TRBV7-6 . CASSLVDSNEQFF TGTGCCAGCAGCTTAGTGGACTCAAATGAGCAGTTCTTC
TRBJ2-2 many TRBV11-1 TRBD2 CASSLAGGAGELFF TGTGCCAGCAGCCTTGCTGGGGGGGCCGGGGAGCTGTTTTTT
TRBJ2-1 . TRBV12-3/TRBV12-4 TRBD2 CASSPTSPNEQFF TGTGCCAGCAGCCCGACTAGCCCCAATGAGCAGTTCTTC
TRBJ1-5 . TRBV12-3/TRBV12-4 . CASSFLPGVQPQHF TGTGCCAGCAGTTTTCTCCCGGGAGTCCAGCCCCAGCATTTT
TRBJ1-1 . TRBV4-1 . CASSPSLISEAFF TGCGCCAGCAGCCCAAGTTTAATATCTGAGGCTTTCTTT
TRBJ1-6 . TRBV12-3/TRBV12-4 . CASSPRRSGKESPLHF TGTGCCAGCAGTCCTCGGCGTAGTGGAAAGGAATCACCCCTCCACTTT
TRBJ2-7 . TRBV25-1 . CASSALRPGPIVSYEQYF TGTGCCAGCAGTGCCCTCAGGCCGGGGCCGATCGTCTCCTACGAGCAGTACTTC
TRBJ1-5 few TRBV20-1 . CSASNRDYSNQPQHF TGCAGTGCGAGTAACAGGGACTATAGCAATCAGCCCCAGCATTTT
TRBJ1-2 many TRBV4-3 TRBD1 CASSQTSTGGDGYTF TGCGCCAGCAGCCAAACAAGCACAGGGGGCGATGGCTACACCTTC
TRBJ1-1 many TRBV28 . CASRAGWGQDTEAFF TGTGCCAGCAGGGCCGGGTGGGGACAAGACACTGAAGCTTTCTTT
TRBJ2-5 many TRBV6-1 . CASSRTVQETQYF TGTGCCAGCAGTAGGACAGTTCAAGAGACCCAGTACTTC